Detailed here is one T cell receptor beta chain. Its antigen remains unidentified. UMI-labeled 5' RACE yielded the TRB cDNA libraries. TCRdb processed the 5' RACE reads again and assigns one entry to each CDR3 protein, with no DNA. The sample holds 6,900 or so distinct CDR3 sequences. The CDR3 is made up of 14 amino acids. Germline V gives CDR1 SEHNR, CDR2 FQNEAQ (reference sequence). The sample comes from a study of CXCR3-negative and CXCR3-positive naive CD8 T cells. General study findings and limits: TRB CDR3s of CXCR3-positive naive cells were more hydrophobic than those of CXCR3-negative naive cells. Much lower diversity was found in memory CD8+ cells, while both naive subsets had comparably high diversity.

The J gene is TRBJ1-2, the V gene TRBV7-9; the TCRdb call, TRBD1, lacks DNA for checking. This clonotype was sampled from a human donor in good health. Some clones in this sample may be carry-over from other donors' samples. Sample: naive CXCR3+ CD8+ T cells from blood. Sample subset: CD45RO-CCR7+CD27+CD95- naive CD8+ T cells expressing CXCR3 (TNR3+). CDR3 protein: CASSLGPGHWGYTF. The whole variable domain, filled in from reference TRBV7-9 and TRBJ1-2, reads DTGVSQNPRHKITKRGQNVTFRCDPISEHNRLYWYRQTLGQGPEFLTYFQNEAQLEKSRLLSDRFSAERPKGSFSTLEIQRTEQGDSAMYLCASSLGPGHWGYTFGSGTRLTVV.